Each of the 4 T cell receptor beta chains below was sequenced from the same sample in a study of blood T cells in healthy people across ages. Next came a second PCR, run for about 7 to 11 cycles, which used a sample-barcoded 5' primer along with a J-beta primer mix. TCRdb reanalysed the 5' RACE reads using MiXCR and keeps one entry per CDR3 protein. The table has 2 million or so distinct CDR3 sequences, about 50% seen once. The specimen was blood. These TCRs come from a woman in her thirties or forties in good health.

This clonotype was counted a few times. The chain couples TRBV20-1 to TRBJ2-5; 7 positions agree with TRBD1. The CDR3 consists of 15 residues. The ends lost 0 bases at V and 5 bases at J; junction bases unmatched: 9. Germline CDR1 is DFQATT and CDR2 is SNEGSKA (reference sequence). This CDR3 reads CSARDLKGAGETQYF. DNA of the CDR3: TGCAGTGCTAGAGACTTGAAGGGGGCTGGGGAGACCCAGTACTTC.

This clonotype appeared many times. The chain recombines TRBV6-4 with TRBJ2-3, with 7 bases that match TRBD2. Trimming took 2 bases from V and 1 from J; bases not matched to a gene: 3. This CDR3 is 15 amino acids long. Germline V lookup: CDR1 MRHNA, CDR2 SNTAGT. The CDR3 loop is CASSDGGGGTDTQYF. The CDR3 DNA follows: TGTGCCAGCAGTGACGGGGGGGGAGGCACAGATACGCAGTATTTT.

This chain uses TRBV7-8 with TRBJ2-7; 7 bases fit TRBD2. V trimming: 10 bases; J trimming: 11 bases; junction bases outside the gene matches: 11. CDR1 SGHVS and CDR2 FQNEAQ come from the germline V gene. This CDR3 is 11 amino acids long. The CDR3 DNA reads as TGTGCCACCTACTCGGGGGGAGGCGAGTACTTC. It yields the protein CATYSGGGEYF.

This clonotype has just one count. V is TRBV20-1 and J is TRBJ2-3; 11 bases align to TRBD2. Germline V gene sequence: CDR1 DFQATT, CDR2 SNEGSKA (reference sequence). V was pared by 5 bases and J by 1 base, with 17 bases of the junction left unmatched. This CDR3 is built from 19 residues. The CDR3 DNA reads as TGCAGTGCTCTTAGCGGGGGGGCGTGTTTAAGTGTAGGCACAGATACGCAGTATTTT. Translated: CSALSGGACLSVGTDTQYF.